A single sample gave rise to the 8 T cell receptor beta chains below, sequenced in a study of metastatic and nonmetastatic thyroid tumors. There were no patients who had received any treatment before thyroid surgery. TCRdb called clones again from the PCR reads with MiXCR. The sample carries roughly 27,000 clones, 10% to 15% recorded once. Sequencing was done on a sample of blood. Every receptor here comes from a female donor with papillary thyroid cancer or a benign thyroid nodule (not recorded which). Some clones in this sample may be carry-over from other donors' samples.

In its sample, this clone was seen many times. A much larger clone lies one base from this, so it may be a read error. This sequence joins TRBV28 and TRBJ1-2; a possible D gene is TRBD1 (6 bases). Germline V gene sequence: CDR1 MDHEN, CDR2 SYDVKM. CDR3 length: 12 residues. The CDR3: CTSSRLGQLYTF. Here the CDR3 DNA reads TGTACCAGCAGTCGCCTGGGACAACTCTACACCTTC.

This clone came up a few times. This could be a read error, since a much larger clone is one nucleotide away. The V call is TRBV12-3 or TRBV12-4, the J call TRBJ2-7, with D possibly being TRBD1 (5 bases). This CDR3 is built from 13 residues. The CDR3 here is CESTKDTSYEQYF. CDR3 nucleotides: TGCGAGTCAACCAAGGACACCTCCTACGAGCAGTACTTC.

This clone was detected many times. This rearrangement joins TRBV7-9 to TRBJ2-3, with a possible D match to TRBD2 (5 bases). The V end was cut by 1 base, the J end by 11 bases, with 10 bases between. This CDR3 region has 12 residues. Per germline, CDR1 SEHNR and CDR2 FQNEAQ (reference sequence). The CDR3 DNA follows: TGTGCCAGCAGCTTAGGGAGCGGTATGCAGTATTTT. Its translation is CASSLGSGMQYF.

This clone was found many times. J is TRBJ2-1 and V is TRBV18, with 12 bases matching TRBD2. The CDR3 consists of 17 residues. Losses at the gene ends were 1 base for V and 1 base for J; bases not matched to a gene: 2. The germline gives CDR1 KGHSH, CDR2 LQKENI. The CDR3 is CASSPRTSGASYNEQFF. Here the CDR3 DNA reads TGTGCCAGCTCACCACGGACTAGCGGGGCTTCCTACAATGAGCAGTTCTTC.

Ten or more counts support this clone. J is TRBJ2-3 and V is TRBV20-1; 9 nucleotides line up with TRBD1. The trim removed 4 bases at V and 4 bases at J, leaving 6 bases unmatched. This CDR3 spans 14 amino acids. The germline gives CDR1 DFQATT, CDR2 SNEGSKA (reference sequence). The CDR3 spells CSAKDRGSADTQYF. The CDR3 nucleotides are TGCAGTGCTAAGGACAGGGGCTCAGCAGATACGCAGTATTTT.

This clone was picked up many times. The chain carries TRBV20-1 and TRBJ2-3; 10 bases fit TRBD1. V shed 5 bases, J shed 0 bases, and the junction held 14 bases outside the gene matches. This CDR3 spans 18 amino acids. Germline V gene sequence: CDR1 DFQATT, CDR2 SNEGSKA (reference sequence). CDR3 amino acids: CSAVWGQGPLPSTDTQYF. The CDR3 bases are TGCAGTGCTGTATGGGGACAGGGGCCCCTTCCCAGCACAGATACGCAGTATTTT.

This clone occurred many times. The gene calls are TRBV2 and TRBJ2-4; 7 bases fit TRBD1. The CDR3 spans 15 residues. V was clipped by 1 base and J by 1 base; unmatched bases: 1. Looked up from germline, CDR1 is SNHLY and CDR2 is FYNNEI. The DNA of the CDR3 is TGTGCCAGCAGTGAAGAGGGGGCGGCCAAAAACATTCAGTACTTC. This sequence encodes CASSEEGAAKNIQYF.

This clone has a count of ten or more. This rearrangement joins TRBV11-2 to TRBJ2-3; 11 nucleotides match TRBD2. Germline V CDR1 and CDR2: SGHAT, FQNNGV. Trimming took 1 base from V and 2 from J; bases not matched to a gene: 5. The CDR3 is 17 residues long. CDR3: CASSLVASGRTTDTQYF. In nucleotides, the CDR3 is TGTGCCAGCAGCTTAGTTGCTAGCGGGAGGACCACAGATACGCAGTATTTT.